The source of this T cell receptor (beta chain) is a study of radiation and T cells in renal cell carcinoma. Study summary: Nephrectomy followed 15 Gy stereotactic body radiation by 4 weeks.

Study-wide results and limits: From baseline, blood top tumor clonotypes peaked at 2 weeks post-radiation.

Sequencing was performed with immunoSEQ multiplex PCR; in TCRdb, only in-frame clones are kept and a portion is missing. The profile shows about 60,000 clones, roughly 72% of them singletons. Turning to this clone: Its antigen is as yet unknown.

Specified time point: blood 2 weeks post-SBRT. The treatment: 15 Gy SBRT to primary tumor, nephrectomy 4 weeks later. Germline assignment: CDR1 SGHRS and CDR2 YFSETQ. CDR3 length: 14 residues. The ends lost 3 bases at V and 9 bases at J; junction bases unmatched: 9. The rearrangement joins TRBV5-1 to TRBJ2-1; 7 bases line up with TRBD2. This receptor was identified in a man aged 55 to 70 with renal cell carcinoma. The sequences come from blood, collected from a patient whose treatment included radiotherapy and nephrectomy. The CDR3 nucleotides are TGCGCCAGCAGCTCGAGCGGGAAAAGAGTTGAGCAGTTCTTC. Its translation: CASSSSGKRVEQFF. The complete variable domain, with remaining parts taken from reference TRBV5-1 and TRBJ2-1, reads KAGVTQTPRYLIKTRGQQVTLSCSPISGHRSVSWYQQTPGQGLQFLFEYFSETQRNKGNFPGRFSGRQFSNSRSEMNVSTLELGDSALYLCASSSSGKRVEQFFGPGTRLTVL.